Below, 28 T cell receptor beta chains from the same sample are listed, as sequenced in a study of blood T cells in healthy people across ages. A J-beta primer mix and a sample-barcoded 5' primer were used in a second PCR of about 7 to 12 cycles. TCRdb reanalysed the 5' RACE reads using MiXCR and keeps one entry per CDR3 protein. The data hold 1,300,000 or so distinct CDR3 sequences, with approximately 59% observed a single time. Sequencing was done on a sample of blood. These receptors originate from a man between 18 and 29 years old in good health.

This clonotype turned up a few times. The CDR3 sequence is CASSQSLGRNYEQYF. The CDR3 DNA is TGCGCCAGCAGCCAAAGCCTTGGACGGAACTACGAGCAGTACTTC. This chain links TRBV4-1 with TRBJ2-7; D gene uncertain. Trimming cost V 2 bases and J 3 bases, with 14 bases left between them. Germline V CDR1 and CDR2: MGHRA, YSYEKL. The CDR3 is 15 amino acids.

This sequence joins TRBV20-1 and TRBJ2-3; TRBD2 matches 8 bases. This CDR3 region has 14 residues. CDR1 is DFQATT and CDR2 is SNEGSKA in the germline V gene (reference sequence). The J segment lost 2 bases and the V segment lost 5 bases, leaving 6 bases of the junction unmatched. CDR3 region: CSAPYGGVTDTQYF. The CDR3 region has the DNA TGCAGTGCTCCCTACGGGGGGGTCACAGATACGCAGTATTTT.

The chain recombines TRBV20-1 with TRBJ2-7; D gene unclear. Germline V gene lookup returns CDR1 DFQATT and CDR2 SNEGSKA (reference sequence). The CDR3 loop spans 15 amino acids. The germline V and J ends were trimmed by 0 bases and 3 bases, with 15 bases remaining between them. Here the CDR3 DNA reads TGCAGTGCTAGAGATCATCCAGGAACCGACTACGAGCAGTACTTC. This sequence encodes CSARDHPGTDYEQYF.

This clonotype appeared once. This sequence joins TRBV20-1 and TRBJ1-6; D not resolved. This CDR3 contains 13 residues. Germline CDR1 is DFQATT and CDR2 is SNEGSKA (reference sequence). With 2 bases removed from V and 9 bases from J, the gap between germline ends came to 11 bases. CDR3 DNA: TGCAGTGCTAGAAAGGGTACGGCTTCACCCCTCCACTTT. It is translated as CSARKGTASPLHF.

The genes are TRBV10-3 and TRBJ2-7, with D maybe TRBD2 (6 bases). Germline CDR1 reads ENHRY; CDR2 reads SYGVKD. The V and J ends lost 3 bases and 4 bases respectively, with 13 bases between them. The CDR3 contains 14 residues. The CDR3 DNA reads TGTGCCATCAGTGACCGCGGGGTACAATACGAGCAGTACTTC. It encodes CAISDRGVQYEQYF.

The chain employs TRBV27 and TRBJ2-1, with D tentatively TRBD1 or TRBD2 (5 bases each). The CDR3 is made up of 13 amino acids. Per germline, CDR1 MNHEY and CDR2 SMNVEV (reference sequence). Trimming took off 5 bases at V and 7 bases at J, with 12 bases between the two ends. This CDR3 is CASSEGNRNEQFF. CDR3 nucleotide sequence: TGTGCCAGCAGTGAGGGGAACAGGAATGAGCAGTTCTTC.

V usage is TRBV20-1 and J usage is TRBJ1-1; 7 bases match TRBD1. V lost 6 bases to trimming and J lost 4 bases; unmatched junction nucleotides: 2. The CDR3 is made up of 11 amino acids. Germline CDR1 reads DFQATT; CDR2 reads SNEGSKA (reference sequence). The CDR3 coding sequence is TGCAGTGCAGAGGGGGCCACTGAAGCTTTCTTT. Translating it yields CSAEGATEAFF.

This chain connects TRBV19 to TRBJ1-5; D gene ambiguous. Germline V lookup: CDR1 LNHDA, CDR2 SQIVND (reference sequence). V was pared by 9 bases and J by 0 bases, with 15 bases between. This CDR3 comprises 15 residues. The CDR3 DNA follows: TGTGCCAGCCTTCCGACACCCTCTAGCAATCAGCCCCAGCATTTT. Protein: CASLPTPSSNQPQHF.

This clonotype appeared many times. The chain recombines TRBV6-1 with TRBJ1-2, with D possibly being TRBD1 (6 bases). V lost 4 bases, J lost 4 bases, and 7 bases lay in between. CDR3 length: 12 amino acids. Germline V lookup: CDR1 MNHNS, CDR2 SASEGT. CDR3 sequence (DNA): TGTGCCAGCAGTGTAGGGGGCTATGGCTACACCTTC. Residues: CASSVGGYGYTF.

The V and J genes are TRBV20-1 and TRBJ1-4; D is ambiguous. This CDR3 region has 15 residues. CDR1 DFQATT and CDR2 SNEGSKA come from the germline V gene (reference sequence). V lost 4 bases, J lost 5 bases, and 17 bases lay in between. DNA of the CDR3: TGCAGTGCTACCAATGGGGAGGGTTCGAATGAAAAACTGTTTTTT. It codes for CSATNGEGSNEKLFF.

The chain employs TRBV5-1 and TRBJ1-3; D gene unclear. In germline, CDR1 is SGHRS, CDR2 YFSETQ. There are 15 residues in the CDR3. Trimming took 4 bases from V and 2 from J, leaving 13 bases between them. The CDR3 here is CASSNLYAAGNTIYF. The CDR3 nucleotides read TGCGCCAGCAGCAATCTTTATGCGGCTGGAAACACCATATATTTT. Supplemented by reference TRBV5-1 and TRBJ1-3, the full variable domain reads KAGVTQTPRYLIKTRGQQVTLSCSPISGHRSVSWYQQTPGQGLQFLFEYFSETQRNKGNFPGRFSGRQFSNSRSEMNVSTLELGDSALYLCASSNLYAAGNTIYFGEGSWLTVV.

The chain employs TRBV12-3 or TRBV12-4 and TRBJ1-2; perhaps TRBD1 as D (5 bases). Trimming left V 4 bases short and J 0 bases short, with 15 bases between. The CDR3 loop spans 16 amino acids. In nucleotides, the CDR3 is TGTGCCAGCAGTTGGGACCCCCGGTCGCCTAACTATGGCTACACCTTC. This encodes CASSWDPRSPNYGYTF.

This clonotype was seen more than once but under ten times. The CDR3 loop is CASSQGVGNVAGLFGTDTQYF. The CDR3 DNA sequence: TGCGCCAGCAGCCAAGGTGTAGGGAATGTAGCGGGGTTATTCGGCACAGATACGCAGTATTTT. V usage is TRBV4-3 and J usage is TRBJ2-3; 8 positions match TRBD2. The junction had 19 bases not matched to a gene; V was cut back by 1 base and J by 1 base. The length of the CDR3 is 21 residues. Germline V CDR1 and CDR2: LGHNA, YSLEER.

This rearrangement joins TRBV6-6 to TRBJ2-7; D gene unclear. V shed 2 bases and J shed 2 bases, with 10 bases lying between them. The CDR3 consists of 14 residues. CDR1 is MNHNY, CDR2 SVGAGI, per germline (reference sequence). The CDR3 DNA is TGTGCCAGCAGTTACAACACAGAGCCCTACGAGCAGTACTTC. Its translation is CASSYNTEPYEQYF.

The rearrangement links TRBV4-1 to TRBJ2-1, with 10 bases identical to TRBD1. The junction had 6 bases not matched to a gene; V was cut back by 2 bases and J by 14 bases. The CDR3 sequence is 13 residues long. Germline-derived CDR1 and CDR2 are MGHRA and YSYEKL. CDR3 sequence (DNA): TGCGCCAGCAGCCAAACGCGGGACAGGGGAGAGTTCTTC. It encodes CASSQTRDRGEFF.

V gene TRBV7-6 combines with J gene TRBJ2-7; tentatively, D is TRBD1 (5 bases). This CDR3 is built from 14 residues. V lost 2 bases, J lost 5 bases, and 13 bases lay in between. Germline CDR1 is SGHVS and CDR2 is FNYEAQ. This CDR3 is CASSLSQGIDEQYF. The CDR3 DNA follows: TGTGCCAGCAGCTTATCCCAGGGTATCGACGAGCAGTACTTC.

This chain uses TRBV4-3 with TRBJ2-2; 8 bases are shared with TRBD2. The V segment lost 6 bases and the J segment 7 bases; nucleotides outside the gene matches: 1. The CDR3 sequence is 12 residues long. Per the germline V gene, CDR1 is LGHNA and CDR2 is YSLEER. CDR3 protein: CASRGLGGELFF. The CDR3 nucleotides read TGCGCCAGCAGGGGACTAGGCGGGGAGCTGTTTTTT.

The J gene is TRBJ1-2, the V gene TRBV4-1, with D possibly TRBD1 on 5 matching bases. Trimming removed 1 base at V and 6 bases at J, with 15 bases between. This CDR3 has 15 amino acids. Germline V gene data show CDR1 as MGHRA and CDR2 as YSYEKL. CDR3 bases: TGCGCCAGCAGCCAAGGGCAGGGCCTGGGGGATGGCTACACCTTC. Translating it yields CASSQGQGLGDGYTF.

J is TRBJ2-3 and V is TRBV7-9; 7 nucleotides line up with TRBD2. Germline trimming cut 2 bases from V and 0 bases from J; bases unmatched to any gene: 5. Per the germline V gene, CDR1 is SEHNR and CDR2 is FQNEAQ (reference sequence). This CDR3 spans 16 amino acids. The CDR3 DNA sequence: TGTGCCAGCAGCTTATTCAGCGGGACTAGCACAGATACGCAGTATTTT. It encodes CASSLFSGTSTDTQYF.

The chain is built from TRBV29-1 and TRBJ2-1; TRBD2 agrees at 13 bases. CDR3 length: 13 amino acids. Germline CDR1 and CDR2: SQVTM and ANQGSEA. With V trimmed by 4 bases and J by 10 bases, 4 bases remained unmatched. CDR3 protein: CSVVGLAGWEQFF. The DNA for the CDR3 is TGCAGCGTTGTGGGACTAGCGGGGTGGGAGCAGTTCTTC.

J is TRBJ2-4 and V is TRBV20-1; TRBD2 matches 10 bases. The DNA end lines up better with TRBJ2-7; the J call may be wrong. Germline V gene data show CDR1 as DFQATT and CDR2 as SNEGSKA (reference sequence). This CDR3 region has 15 residues. CDR3 sequence (DNA): TGCAGTGCTAGTGGGTTAGCGGGAGGATCCTACGAGCAGTACTTC. It translates to CSASGLAGGSYEQYF.

The chain is built from TRBV12-3 or TRBV12-4 and TRBJ2-5; no clear D gene. This CDR3 is 12 amino acids long. Deletions cut 5 bases from V and 11 bases from J, with 15 bases between. In DNA form, the CDR3 reads TGTGCCAGCAGTCCCACCTCCGCGGAGCAGTACTTC. Its protein product is CASSPTSAEQYF.

The chain links TRBV24-1 to TRBJ2-5; 11 nucleotides line up with TRBD2. The trim removed 5 bases at V and 3 bases at J, leaving 7 bases unmatched. Germline V gene lookup returns CDR1 KGHDR and CDR2 SFDVKD. This CDR3 contains 16 residues. The DNA of the CDR3 is TGTGCCACCAGTGCAAATCGACTAGCGGGGAAAGAGACCCAGTACTTC. Its translation: CATSANRLAGKETQYF.

The J gene is TRBJ2-7, the V gene TRBV7-2; D unresolved. This CDR3 has 12 amino acids. Trimming pared 5 bases from V and 3 bases from J, leaving 8 bases between. Germline CDR1 SGHTA, CDR2 FQGNSA. The CDR3 spells CASSGMDYEQYF. CDR3 bases: TGTGCCAGCAGCGGGATGGACTACGAGCAGTACTTC. The whole variable domain, filled in from reference TRBV7-2 and TRBJ2-7, reads GAGVSQSPSNKVTEKGKDVELRCDPISGHTALYWYRQSLGQGLEFLIYFQGNSAPDKSGLPSDRFSAERTGGSVSTLTIQRTQQEDSAVYLCASSGMDYEQYFGPGTRLTVT.

In its sample, this clonotype was seen once. J is TRBJ1-1 and V is TRBV27, with D possibly matching TRBD1 (6 bases). CDR1 MNHEY and CDR2 SMNVEV come from the germline V gene (reference sequence). Trimming took 7 bases from V and 0 from J, leaving 12 bases between them. The CDR3 spans 14 residues. CDR3 sequence reads: CASKQGAMNTEAFF. In nucleotides, the CDR3 is TGTGCCAGCAAACAGGGCGCTATGAACACTGAAGCTTTCTTT.

Concerning this clonotype: The junction does not match germline at one end; this may be a read error. The chain links TRBV5-1 to TRBJ2-7, with D perhaps being TRBD1 or TRBD2 (5 bases each). Germline V lookup: CDR1 SGHRS, CDR2 YFSETQ. The CDR3 runs 14 residues. CDR3 sequence (DNA): TGCGCCAGCAGCCTAGGGGACCAACTCTACGGGCAGTACTTC. This codes for CASSLGDQLYGQYF.

V and J are TRBV20-1 and TRBJ1-5; D gene unclear. V shed 0 bases and J shed 0 bases, with 12 bases lying between them. The CDR3 is 16 amino acids. Germline loops: CDR1 DFQATT, CDR2 SNEGSKA (reference sequence). The CDR3, as DNA: TGCAGTGCTAGAGATTCGACGGTATATAGCAATCAGCCCCAGCATTTT. It translates to CSARDSTVYSNQPQHF.

The chain carries TRBV27 and TRBJ2-1; 9 bases are shared with TRBD1. The J call is in doubt because the DNA end fits TRBJ2-7 better. The CDR3 runs to 18 residues. Per germline, CDR1 MNHEY and CDR2 SMNVEV (reference sequence). The CDR3 DNA is TGTGCCAGCAGTTCCGTCCCGGGACAGGGTGCGCCCTACAATGAGCAGTACTTC. The encoded protein is CASSSVPGQGAPYNEQYF.